Shown below are 8 T cell receptor beta chains from a single sample sequenced in a study of T-cell memory formation after mild COVID-19. TCRdb analysed the 5' RACE reads with MiXCR anew, one entry per CDR3 protein. The repertoire holds some 250,000 distinct CDR3 sequences, with 8% to 10% as singletons. Sequenced material: PBMCs or a T cell subset sorted from them (not recorded which). Receptors originate from a young man who had mild COVID-19 (a few samples of this study predate the infection). Cell type and time point are not known.

This rearrangement joins TRBV19 to TRBJ1-1; tentative D call: TRBD1 (6 bases). Germline lookup yields CDR1 LNHDA and CDR2 SQIVND (reference sequence). The CDR3 contains 15 residues. V was clipped by 3 bases and J by 4 bases, with 15 bases between them. The CDR3 loop is CASSIGARGGTEAFF. DNA for the CDR3: TGTGCCAGTAGTATCGGGGCGAGAGGGGGCACTGAAGCTTTCTTT.

This chain connects TRBV12-5 to TRBJ2-5; possible D gene TRBD1, 6 bases. Germline-derived CDR1 and CDR2 are LGHNT and FRNRAP. Trimming shortened V by 6 bases and J by 3 bases, and 20 bases separated the two germline ends. The CDR3 sequence is 16 residues long. CDR3 sequence (DNA): TGTGCTAGTGGACCCGTGAAGGGGTCAGGGGAAGAGACCCAGTACTTC. This encodes CASGPVKGSGEETQYF.

This clonotype has a handful of counts. The V and J genes are TRBV10-3 and TRBJ2-3; 7 bases fit TRBD1. There are 16 residues in the CDR3. CDR1 is ENHRY and CDR2 is SYGVKD in the germline V gene. The junction had 11 bases not matched to a gene; V was cut back by 8 bases and J by 0 bases. CDR3 DNA: TGTGCCATCGGACGTACCACAGGGGCCAGCACAGATACGCAGTATTTT. This codes for CAIGRTTGASTDTQYF.

The chain carries TRBV18 and TRBJ2-1; D might be TRBD1 or TRBD2, each matching 5 bases. The CDR3 sequence is 16 residues long. Germline V CDR1 and CDR2: KGHSH, LQKENI. Trimming left V 1 base short and J 10 bases short, with 20 bases between. The DNA for the CDR3 is TGTGCCAGCTCACCACAAGGACACGCAGGGACGGGAGAGCAGTTCTTC. Protein product: CASSPQGHAGTGEQFF.

This clonotype was counted a few times. The V gene is TRBV19, the J gene TRBJ2-5; 8 nucleotides match TRBD2. The CDR3 spans 14 residues. Trimming took 7 bases from V and 4 from J; bases not matched to a gene: 8. Germline V lookup: CDR1 LNHDA, CDR2 SQIVND (reference sequence). In DNA form, the CDR3 reads TGTGCCAGTACGCAAAGCGGGGGAGTAGAGACCCAGTACTTC. Protein: CASTQSGGVETQYF.

The chain recombines TRBV12-3 or TRBV12-4 with TRBJ1-1, with D maybe TRBD1 (6 bases). The V and J ends lost 6 bases and 5 bases respectively, with 13 bases between them. CDR3 size: 13 residues. CDR3 nucleotide sequence: TGTGCCAGCAGAATCACAGGGAATACTGAAGCTTTCTTT. The encoded protein is CASRITGNTEAFF.

In this sample, this clonotype turned up a few times. V usage is TRBV10-3 and J usage is TRBJ1-2; D is unresolved. V lost 1 base, J lost 8 bases, and 8 bases lay in between. The germline V gene encodes CDR1 ENHRY and CDR2 SYGVKD. The CDR3 is 12 amino acids. CDR3 DNA sequence: TGTGCCATCAGTGAGTTAGGGAAGGGCTACACCTTC. Translating it yields CAISELGKGYTF.

As concerns this clonotype: This CDR3 is missing its conserved last phenylalanine or tryptophan, likely due to a read error. The rearrangement uses TRBV7-6 and TRBJ2-4; maybe TRBD1 (6 bases). Trimming took off 0 bases at V and 2 bases at J, with 11 bases between the two ends. Germline CDR1 reads SGHVS; CDR2 reads FNYEAQ. This CDR3 comprises 16 residues. CDR3 residues: CASSLAGGFSKNIQYL. In DNA form, the CDR3 reads TGTGCCAGCAGCTTAGCAGGGGGTTTCTCCAAAAACATTCAGTACTTA.